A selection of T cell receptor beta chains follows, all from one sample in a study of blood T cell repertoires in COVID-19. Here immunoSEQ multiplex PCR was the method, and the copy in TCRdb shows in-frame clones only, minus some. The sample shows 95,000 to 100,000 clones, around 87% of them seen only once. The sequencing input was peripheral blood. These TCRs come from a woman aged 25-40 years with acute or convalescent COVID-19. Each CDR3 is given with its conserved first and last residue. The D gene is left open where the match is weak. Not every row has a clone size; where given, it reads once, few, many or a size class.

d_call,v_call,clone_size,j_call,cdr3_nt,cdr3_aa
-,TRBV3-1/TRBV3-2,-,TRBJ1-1,TGTGCCAGCAGCCGAAGGGGGGGAACTGAAGCTTTCTTT,CASSRRGGTEAFF
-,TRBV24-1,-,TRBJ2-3,TGTGCCACCAGTGAACCTACAGGGATCGGATCCACAGATACGCAGTATTTT,CATSEPTGIGSTDTQYF
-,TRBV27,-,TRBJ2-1,TGTGCCAGCAGTTTAATACCCTCGGGGAACAATGAGCAGTTCTTC,CASSLIPSGNNEQFF
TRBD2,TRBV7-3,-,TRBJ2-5,TGTGCCAGCAGCTTACGGGGTGCGGGAGGGTCAGAGACCCAGTACTTC,CASSLRGAGGSETQYF
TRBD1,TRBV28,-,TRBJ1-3,TGTGCCAGCAGTTTAGACAGGGTTCTTTCTGGAAACACCATATATTTT,CASSLDRVLSGNTIYF
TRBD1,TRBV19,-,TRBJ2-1,TGTGCCAGTAGTCCTCTAGACAGGGGATGGTTTAATGAGCAGTTCTTC,CASSPLDRGWFNEQFF
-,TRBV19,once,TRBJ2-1,TGTGCCAGTAGTACCGCTATCTCCTACAATGAGCAGTTCTTC,CASSTAISYNEQFF
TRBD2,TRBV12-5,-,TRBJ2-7,TGTGCTAGTGGTCCGGGGACTAGCGGGGGGGCCTACGAGCAGTACTTC,CASGPGTSGGAYEQYF
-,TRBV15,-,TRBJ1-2,TGTGCCACCAGCAGGGACTTATCGACTAGCTATGGCTACACCTTC,CATSRDLSTSYGYTF
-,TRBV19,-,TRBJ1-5,TGTGCCAGTAGTACCCCGGGAGCATTCGATAGCAATCAGCCCCAGCATTTT,CASSTPGAFDSNQPQHF
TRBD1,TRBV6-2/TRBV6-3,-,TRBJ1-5,TGTGCCAGCAGTTACGGGCAGGGGGGAAAGCCCCAGCATTTT,CASSYGQGGKPQHF
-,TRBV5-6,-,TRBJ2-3,TGTGCCAGCAGCTTTGGCAAGACAGATACGCAGTATTTT,CASSFGKTDTQYF
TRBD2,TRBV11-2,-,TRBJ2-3,TGTGCCAGCAGCTTAGGCGTGGAGCGGGGGTTCACAGATACGCAGTATTTT,CASSLGVERGFTDTQYF
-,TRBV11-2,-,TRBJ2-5,TGTGCCAGCAACCCAGACAGCCAAGAGACCCAGTACTTC,CASNPDSQETQYF
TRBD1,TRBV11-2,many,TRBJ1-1,TGTGCCAGCAGCCCCCCGCCGGCAGGGGGTTTATGGAACACTGAAGCTTTCTTT,CASSPPPAGGLWNTEAFF
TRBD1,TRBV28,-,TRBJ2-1,TGTGCCAGCGATCGGATACAGGGGGCCTCCTACAATGAGCAGTTCTTC,CASDRIQGASYNEQFF
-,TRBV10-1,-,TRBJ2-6,TGCGCCAGCAGTGTCCGACAACGTAACTCGCACTCTGGGGCCAACGTCCTGACTTTC,CASSVRQRNSHSGANVLTF
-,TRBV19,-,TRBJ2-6,TGTGCCAGTAGTGAACAATCGGGGGCCAACGTCCTGACTTTC,CASSEQSGANVLTF
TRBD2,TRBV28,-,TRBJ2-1,TGTGCCAGCAGCTCAATACTAGCGGGGGGCACCAATGAGCAGTTCTTC,CASSSILAGGTNEQFF
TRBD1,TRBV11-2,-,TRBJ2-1,TGTGCCAGCAGCTTAGATCTACAGGGGGGCCTATCTGAGCAGTTCTTC,CASSLDLQGGLSEQFF
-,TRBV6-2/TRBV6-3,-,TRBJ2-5,TGTGCCAGCAGTTACAGCCAGGGGAAAGAGACCCAGTACTTC,CASSYSQGKETQYF
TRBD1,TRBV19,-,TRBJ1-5,TGTGCCAGTAGTCTAGGAGGGGCCAGGGGGTATCATCAGCCCCAGCATTTT,CASSLGGARGYHQPQHF
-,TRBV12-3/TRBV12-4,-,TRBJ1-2,TGTGCCAGCAGCCGCCGGTCGGTCTACACCTTC,CASSRRSVYTF
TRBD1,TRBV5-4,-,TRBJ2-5,TGTGCCAGCAGCGGCCGGGACAGGGGGCGGGAGACCCAGTACTTC,CASSGRDRGRETQYF
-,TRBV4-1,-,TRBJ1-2,TGCGCCAGCAGCCAAGATAGAGGGGGGGGCTATGGCTACACCTTC,CASSQDRGGGYGYTF
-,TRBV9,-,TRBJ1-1,TGTGCCAGCAGCGTAGCCGACGGGGGGGACGTGAACACTGAAGCTTTCTTT,CASSVADGGDVNTEAFF
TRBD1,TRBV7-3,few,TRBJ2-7,TGTGCCAGCAGCCGTGACAGGGGCTACGAGCAGTACTTC,CASSRDRGYEQYF
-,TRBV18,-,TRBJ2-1,TGTGCCAGCTCATCAACAGGGGGGGAAGGTGAGCAGTTCTTC,CASSSTGGEGEQFF
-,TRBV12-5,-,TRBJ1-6,TGTGCTAGTAAAAGGGAGGGGGGCTATAATTCACCCCTCCACTTT,CASKREGGYNSPLHF
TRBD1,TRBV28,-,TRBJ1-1,TGTGCCAGCAGTCACAGGGGCGGGACTGAAGCTTTCTTT,CASSHRGGTEAFF
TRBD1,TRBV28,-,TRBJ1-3,TGTGCCAGCAGTCCTCCGGACAGGCCATTCTCTGGAAACACCATATATTTT,CASSPPDRPFSGNTIYF
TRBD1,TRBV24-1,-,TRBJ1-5,TGTGCCACCAGTACAGGGGGAGGTCAGCCCCAGCATTTT,CATSTGGGQPQHF
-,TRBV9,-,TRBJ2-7,TGTGCCAGCAGCGTAGGAGGGCCCTACGAGCAGTACTTC,CASSVGGPYEQYF
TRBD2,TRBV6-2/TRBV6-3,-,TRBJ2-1,TGTGCCAGCAGTTACTCGATAAGCGGGGGATCGGATAATGAGCAGTTCTTC,CASSYSISGGSDNEQFF
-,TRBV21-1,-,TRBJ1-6,TGTGCCAGCAGCAAAGCCCTACCCCCAGGGTATGCTACACCTTGGGATTCACCCCTCCACTTT,CASSKALPPGYATPWDSPLHF
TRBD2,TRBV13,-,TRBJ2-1,TGTGCCAGCAGCCCACCAACTAGCGGGGGGGACAATGAGCAGTTCTTC,CASSPPTSGGDNEQFF
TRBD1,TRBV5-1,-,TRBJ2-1,TGCGCCAGCAGCCATGGACAGGGCCCTACCAATGAGCAGTTCTTC,CASSHGQGPTNEQFF
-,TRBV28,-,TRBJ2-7,TGTGCCAGCAGGGGAGCTAACCTCGCCTACGAGCAGTACTTC,CASRGANLAYEQYF
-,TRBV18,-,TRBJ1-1,TGTGCCAGCTCACCTTCCCCGGGGGTAGTAGACACTGAAGCTTTCTTT,CASSPSPGVVDTEAFF
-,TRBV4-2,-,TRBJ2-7,TGTGCCAGCAGCCTAGACCTACTTAGCTCCTACGAGCAGTACTTC,CASSLDLLSSYEQYF
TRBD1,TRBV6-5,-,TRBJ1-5,TGTGCCACCCAACAGGGGATCGGCAATCAGCCCCAGCATTTT,CATQQGIGNQPQHF
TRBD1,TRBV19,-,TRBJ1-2,TGTGCCAGTAGTCCCTGGGCCCGGACAGGGGTTGGCTACACCTTC,CASSPWARTGVGYTF
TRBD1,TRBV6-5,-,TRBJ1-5,TGTGCCAGTCAGGACAGGGGGCAGAGTCAGCCCCAGCATTTT,CASQDRGQSQPQHF
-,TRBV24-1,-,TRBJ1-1,TGTGCCACCAGTGATCCAAAGACAGGGAACACTGAAGCTTTCTTT,CATSDPKTGNTEAFF
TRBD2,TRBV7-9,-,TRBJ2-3,TGTGCCAGCAGCTCCTCTAGCGGGGGGGCCTGGACAGATACGCAGTATTTT,CASSSSSGGAWTDTQYF
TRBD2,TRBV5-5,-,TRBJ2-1,TGTGCCAGCAGTTCTAGCGGGGGGGCCGGATCCTACAATGAGCAGTTCTTC,CASSSSGGAGSYNEQFF
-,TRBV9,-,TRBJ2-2,TGTGCCAGCACCCTGGGAGACGGGGAGCTGTTTTTT,CASTLGDGELFF
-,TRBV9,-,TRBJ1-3,TGTGCCAGCAGCGGGGGGGAGTTACCTGGAAACACCATATATTTT,CASSGGELPGNTIYF
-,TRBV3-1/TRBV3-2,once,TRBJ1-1,TGTGCCAGCAGCCAGAACACCAGAACTGAAGCTTTCTTT,CASSQNTRTEAFF
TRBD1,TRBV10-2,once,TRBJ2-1,TGCGCCGCGGGACAGGGGCTTTATGAGCAGTTCTTC,CAAGQGLYEQFF